Below are 30 T cell receptor beta chains sequenced from a single sample in a study of T cells in Graves' hyperthyroidism and ophthalmopathy. There were TCR beta CDR3 regions amplified from RNA transcripts. First-round RT-PCR with HTBI primers amplified the TCR CDR3 region. TCRdb independently ran MiXCR on the multiplex PCR reads; one entry per CDR3 protein. The table has roughly 800,000 distinct CDR3 sequences, roughly 37% seen once. The sample comprised blood. These receptors all come from a man between 18 and 29 years old with Graves' hyperthyroidism.

CDR3 region: CASSIGDRPMAQHF. The CDR3 coding sequence is TGTGCCAGTAGTATAGGGGACAGGCCTATGGCCCAGCATTTT. The chain recombines TRBV19 with TRBJ1-5; 8 nucleotides match TRBD1. Germline assignment: CDR1 LNHDA and CDR2 SQIVND (reference sequence). The CDR3 covers 14 residues. V shed 1 base and J 11 bases; nucleotides not matched to a gene: 7.

This clonotype was detected ten times or more. CDR3 region: CASRTTPSHGYTF. The CDR3 DNA sequence: TGTGCCAGCAGAACCACCCCAAGCCATGGCTACACCTTC. The rearrangement joins TRBV7-2 to TRBJ1-2; D remains unclear. Trimming removed 6 bases from V and 6 bases from J, with 14 bases in between. In germline, CDR1 is SGHTA, CDR2 FQGNSA. The CDR3 sequence is 13 residues long.

This clonotype was picked up many times. The chain joins TRBV29-1 to TRBJ1-5; weak D call: TRBD1 (6 bases). From germline, CDR1 is SQVTM and CDR2 ANQGSEA. The CDR3 spans 14 residues. V was pared by 7 bases and J by 4 bases, with 17 bases between. The CDR3 sequence: CSASEGVRNQPQHF. DNA of the CDR3: TGCAGCGCCTCCGAGGGGGTTCGAAATCAGCCCCAGCATTTT.

This clonotype was seen a few times. J is TRBJ2-3 and V is TRBV29-1; the D gene is possibly TRBD1 (6 bases). Germline lookup yields CDR1 SQVTM and CDR2 ANQGSEA. V dropped 4 bases and J dropped 5 bases, with 13 bases sitting between them. The CDR3 spans 13 residues. The CDR3 DNA reads TGCAGCGTTGGTGAGGGGGTGGTAGATACGCAGTATTTT. It codes for CSVGEGVVDTQYF.

In this sample, this clonotype turned up many times. The chain links TRBV10-3 to TRBJ1-1, with a weak D call TRBD1 (6 bases). The CDR3 spans 13 residues. Germline CDR1 reads ENHRY; CDR2 reads SYGVKD. V lost 6 bases and J lost 1, with 9 bases in between. CDR3 DNA: TGTGCCATCAGGGGGGGCGCGAACACTGAAGCTTTCTTT. It translates to CAIRGGANTEAFF.

This sequence joins TRBV10-3 and TRBJ1-5; a possible D gene is TRBD1 (5 bases). V shed 8 bases and J shed 1 base, with 12 bases lying between them. CDR3 length: 14 residues. Germline CDR1 and CDR2: ENHRY and SYGVKD. CDR3 DNA sequence: TGTGCCATCTCTGGGGGGGGAAGCAATCAGCCCCAGCATTTT. Its protein product is CAISGGGSNQPQHF.

Worth noting for this clonotype: A read error may explain this, as a much larger clone is one base away. This rearrangement joins TRBV10-3 to TRBJ2-5, with D hard to call. V was clipped by 4 bases and J by 3 bases, with 3 bases between them. This CDR3 is 11 amino acids long. Germline V gene lookup returns CDR1 ENHRY and CDR2 SYGVKD. The chain's CDR3 is CAISGEETQYF. As DNA, the CDR3 is TGTGCCATCAGTGGTGAAGAGACCCAGTACTTC.

J is TRBJ2-7 and V is TRBV7-6; 9 positions match TRBD2. V was pared by 0 bases and J by 3 bases, with 3 bases of the junction left unmatched. Germline CDR1 reads SGHVS; CDR2 reads FNYEAQ. The CDR3 loop spans 15 amino acids. In DNA, the CDR3 is TGTGCCAGCAGCTTAGCGCGAGCGGGGGGCTACGAGCAGTACTTC. This sequence encodes CASSLARAGGYEQYF.

The V gene is TRBV7-9, the J gene TRBJ1-5; TRBD1 agrees at 7 bases. Trimming at V came to 4 bases and at J to 3 bases, leaving 6 bases not matched to a gene. The V gene's germline CDR1 is SEHNR and CDR2 FQNEAQ (reference sequence). The CDR3 spans 15 residues. CDR3 loop: CASSSPGTDNQPQHF. The CDR3 DNA reads TGTGCCAGCAGCTCACCTGGGACAGACAATCAGCCCCAGCATTTT.

The chain combines TRBV7-2 with TRBJ1-5, with 7 bases identical to TRBD1. With V trimmed by 5 bases and J by 7 bases, 11 bases remained unmatched. Germline V lookup: CDR1 SGHTA, CDR2 FQGNSA. This CDR3 is built from 15 residues. CDR3 sequence: CASSKDRVGWQPQHF. DNA of the CDR3: TGTGCCAGCAGCAAAGACAGGGTAGGTTGGCAGCCCCAGCATTTT.

This chain connects TRBV2 to TRBJ1-6; possibly TRBD1 for D (5 bases). Trimming removed 7 bases at V and 7 bases at J, with 14 bases between. Germline CDR1 is SNHLY and CDR2 is FYNNEI. The CDR3 has 14 residues. CDR3 sequence (DNA): TGTGCCAGCATTTACGAGGGGCCGAATTCACCCCTCCACTTT. It codes for CASIYEGPNSPLHF.

This clonotype came up once. Possible read error: a much larger clone is one base away. The chain uses TRBV7-9 and TRBJ1-2; D might be TRBD1 (6 bases). Trimming took 2 bases from V and 8 from J, leaving 12 bases between them. The CDR3 has 13 amino acids. The V gene's germline CDR1 is SEHNR and CDR2 FQNEAQ (reference sequence). In DNA form, the CDR3 reads TGTGCCAGCAGCTTAAAACAGGGTTTCGGCTACACCTTC. Its protein product is CASSLKQGFGYTF.

V usage is TRBV6-6 and J usage is TRBJ2-7, with D tentatively TRBD1 (6 bases). Trimming cost V 4 bases and J 2 bases, with 9 bases left between them. The germline gives CDR1 MNHNY, CDR2 SVGAGI (reference sequence). The CDR3 length is 13 residues. The CDR3 is CASSWDIPYEQYF. The DNA for the CDR3 is TGTGCCAGCAGTTGGGACATTCCCTACGAGCAGTACTTC.

The genes are TRBV20-1 and TRBJ1-4, with 8 bases matching TRBD1. This CDR3 spans 14 amino acids. The germline CDR1 and CDR2 sequences are DFQATT and SNEGSKA (reference sequence). V shed 0 bases, J shed 6 bases, and the junction held 3 bases outside the gene matches. The CDR3 region is CSAREDRGDEKLFF. The CDR3 DNA sequence: TGCAGTGCTAGAGAAGACAGGGGCGATGAAAAACTGTTTTTT.

Concerning this clonotype itself: Given a much more abundant clone one base away, this may be a read error. V usage is TRBV12-5 and J usage is TRBJ1-2, with D unresolved. CDR3 length equals 13 residues. Per germline, CDR1 LGHNT and CDR2 FRNRAP. CDR3 bases: TGTGCCAGCAGTTTTACAGCCCCATATGGCTACACCTTC. Amino acids: CASSFTAPYGYTF.

The chain is built from TRBV29-1 and TRBJ1-1; D is ambiguous. Trimming pared 8 bases from V and 3 bases from J, leaving 16 bases between. Germline V gene lookup returns CDR1 SQVTM and CDR2 ANQGSEA. This CDR3 spans 13 amino acids. CDR3 sequence (DNA): TGCAGCTTGGCCGGGCCCGGGGACACTGAAGCTTTCTTT. This gives the protein CSLAGPGDTEAFF. Full variable domain (remainder filled in from reference TRBV29-1 and TRBJ1-1): SAVISQKPSRDICQRGTSLTIQCQVDSQVTMMFWYRQQPGQSLTLIATANQGSEATYESGFVIDKFPISRPNLTFSTLTVSNMSPEDSSIYLCSLAGPGDTEAFFGQGTRLTVV.

For this clonotype: At one end the junction does not follow the germline gene, possibly because of a read error. J is TRBJ2-7 and V is TRBV9, with 8 nucleotides matching TRBD2. This CDR3 is 15 amino acids long. Per germline, CDR1 SGDLS and CDR2 YYNGEE. CDR3 protein: CASNVEGSGNYEQYF. The DNA for the CDR3 is TGTGCCAGCAACGTAGAAGGTAGCGGGAACTACGAGCAGTACTTC.

The chain recombines TRBV6-6 with TRBJ1-2, with D unresolved. This CDR3 is built from 13 residues. Germline CDR1 reads MNHNY; CDR2 reads SVGAGI (reference sequence). Between the trimmed V and J ends, which lost 3 bases and 3 bases, there was a span of 8 bases. CDR3 DNA sequence: TGTGCCAGCAGTTATTCCCAAGACTATGGCTACACCTTC. This gives the protein CASSYSQDYGYTF.

This clonotype was recorded many times. The gene calls are TRBV20-1 and TRBJ1-1; D possibly corresponds to TRBD1 (5 bases). Trimming took off 3 bases at V and 2 bases at J, with 13 bases between the two ends. Germline CDR1 and CDR2: DFQATT and SNEGSKA (reference sequence). This CDR3 has 14 residues. The CDR3 is CSARSGSINTEAFF. The CDR3 coding sequence is TGCAGTGCTAGGTCAGGGTCGATAAACACTGAAGCTTTCTTT.

Worth noting for this clonotype: Mismatch with germline at one junction end may stem from a read error. This chain links TRBV10-2 with TRBJ2-2, with D hard to call. The CDR3 covers 14 residues. From germline, CDR1 is WSHSY and CDR2 SAAADI. DNA of the CDR3: TGTGCCAGCAGCCACGGGTCGAACACCGGGGAGCTGTTTTTT. Translating gives CASSHGSNTGELFF.

The genes are TRBV5-1 and TRBJ1-6, with TRBD1 matching over 7 bases. The CDR3 spans 15 residues. The J segment lost 7 bases and the V segment lost 2 bases, leaving 6 bases of the junction unmatched. CDR1 and CDR2 (germline): SGHRS, YFSETQ. This chain's CDR3 is CASSFDGDSNSPLHF. CDR3 coding DNA: TGCGCCAGCAGCTTCGATGGGGACAGCAATTCACCCCTCCACTTT.

This clonotype was seen a handful of times. This chain joins TRBV19 and TRBJ1-2, with 9 bases fitting TRBD1. Germline loops: CDR1 LNHDA, CDR2 SQIVND (reference sequence). The CDR3 covers 18 residues. Trimming cost V 5 bases and J 3 bases; bases outside gene matches: 16. CDR3 region: CASSDLTPGQGWDYGYTF. The CDR3 DNA reads as TGTGCCAGTAGTGACCTCACCCCGGGACAGGGATGGGACTATGGCTACACCTTC.

This chain links TRBV9 with TRBJ2-7; 11 bases line up with TRBD2. The CDR3 extends over 16 amino acids. Germline trimming cut 4 bases from V and 6 bases from J; bases unmatched to any gene: 12. Germline CDR1 and CDR2: SGDLS and YYNGEE. The CDR3 sequence: CASSLYNGGLAGEQYF. CDR3 bases: TGTGCCAGCAGCCTATACAACGGCGGACTAGCGGGCGAGCAGTACTTC.

Of note for this clonotype: No conserved phenylalanine or tryptophan ends this CDR3, so it is likely a read error. It is unclear where the CDR3 begins or ends on the DNA, so no DNA is shown, and the CDR3 is as TCRdb lists it. The J gene is TRBJ1-3, the V gene TRBV7-9. Germline V gives CDR1 SEHNR, CDR2 FQNEAQ (reference sequence). 8 amino acids form the CDR3, both terminal residues included. Here the CDR3 reads CASSLNAD.

This clonotype was seen repeatedly, ten times or more. The chain uses TRBV11-2 and TRBJ2-5; a possible D gene is TRBD1 (6 bases). CDR1 is SGHAT, CDR2 FQNNGV, per germline. V lost 5 bases, J lost 3 bases, and 10 bases lay in between. This CDR3 is 13 amino acids long. DNA of the CDR3: TGTGCCAGCAGCCCGTGGACAGAAGAGACCCAGTACTTC. It specifies CASSPWTEETQYF.

In its sample, this clonotype was seen many times. CDR3 sequence (DNA): TGTGCCAGCAGCCCTCAACTACACAGGGCCGGCTACACCTTC. Translating gives CASSPQLHRAGYTF. This chain links TRBV7-8 with TRBJ1-2; the D gene is possibly TRBD1 (6 bases). CDR3 length equals 14 residues. Per germline, CDR1 SGHVS and CDR2 FQNEAQ. Trimming removed 5 bases at V and 8 bases at J, with 18 bases between.

This clonotype was picked up many times. V usage is TRBV7-2 and J usage is TRBJ1-5; D uncertain. Germline lookup yields CDR1 SGHTA and CDR2 FQGNSA. The CDR3 is 13 amino acids. Trimming removed 5 bases from V and 6 bases from J, with 11 bases in between. The CDR3 reads CASSQEASQPQHF. CDR3 DNA sequence: TGTGCCAGCAGCCAGGAGGCGAGTCAGCCCCAGCATTTT.

The table lists this clonotype with a few counts. The CDR3 loop is CASSEMGGRHEQYF. CDR3 nucleotide sequence: TGTGCCAGCAGTGAAATGGGGGGAAGACACGAGCAGTACTTC. V is TRBV2 and J is TRBJ2-7, with D possibly matching TRBD2 (6 bases). CDR3 length equals 14 residues. Germline loops: CDR1 SNHLY, CDR2 FYNNEI. The V and J ends lost 2 bases and 5 bases respectively, with 13 bases between them.

The chain recombines TRBV10-3 with TRBJ2-5; D is perhaps TRBD2 (6 bases). The CDR3 is 15 residues long. The V gene's germline CDR1 is ENHRY and CDR2 SYGVKD. The V gene lost 4 bases and the J gene lost 1 base, with 13 bases spanning the gap. This chain's CDR3 is CAISARNSGQETQYF. The CDR3 DNA reads as TGTGCCATCAGTGCTAGAAATAGCGGCCAAGAGACCCAGTACTTC.

This clonotype turned up a few times. The V and J genes are TRBV5-1 and TRBJ2-5; tentatively, D is TRBD1 or TRBD2 (5 bases each). Germline V gene data show CDR1 as SGHRS and CDR2 as YFSETQ. The V end was cut by 6 bases, the J end by 5 bases, with 11 bases between. This CDR3 is built from 12 residues. The DNA for the CDR3 is TGCGCCAGCAATGAGGGGACCGAGACCCAGTACTTC. Protein sequence: CASNEGTETQYF.